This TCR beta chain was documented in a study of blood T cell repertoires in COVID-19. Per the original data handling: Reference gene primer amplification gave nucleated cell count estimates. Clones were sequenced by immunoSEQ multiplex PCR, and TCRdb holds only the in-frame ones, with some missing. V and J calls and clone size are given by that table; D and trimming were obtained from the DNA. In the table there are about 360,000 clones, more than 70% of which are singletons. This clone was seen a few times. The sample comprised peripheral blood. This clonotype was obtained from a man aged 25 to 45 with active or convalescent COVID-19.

CDR3 amino acids: CASSLRDRAYEQYF. DNA for the CDR3: TGCGCCAGCAGCCTAAGGGACAGGGCGTACGAGCAGTACTTC. The chain employs TRBV4-1 and TRBJ2-7, with TRBD1 identical over 9 bases. CDR3 length: 14 amino acids. Germline-derived CDR1 and CDR2 are MGHRA and YSYEKL. V gave up 4 bases and J gave up 4 bases; unmatched junction bases: 5.